The rows below give T cell receptor beta chains drawn from one sample of a study of blood T cells in healthy people across ages. Using its own MiXCR run on the 5' RACE reads, TCRdb lists one record per CDR3 protein. The sample includes roughly 1,500,000 distinct CDR3 sequences, 34% seen only once; the top ten take approximately 10%. The sample comprised blood. These receptors originate from a woman aged 25 to 45 in good health. Both conserved end residues are part of each CDR3. The D gene is left open where the match is weak. Clone size is not always given. Where it is, it says once, few, many or a class for expanded clones.

v_gene	d_gene	abundance	j_gene	CDR3aa	CDR3nt
TRBV12-3/TRBV12-4	-	-	TRBJ1-4	CASSSQGGKLFF	TGTGCCAGCAGTTCACAGGGCGGAAAACTGTTTTTT
TRBV6-1	TRBD1	-	TRBJ2-6	CASSPQGARGANVLTF	TGTGCCAGCAGTCCTCAGGGGGCTCGTGGGGCCAACGTCCTGACTTTC
TRBV9	-	-	TRBJ2-1	CASRDSDEQFF	TGTGCCAGCAGGGACAGCGATGAGCAGTTCTTC
TRBV20-1	-	few	TRBJ2-3	CSAGVGDTQYF	TGCAGTGCAGGGGTGGGAGATACGCAGTATTTT
TRBV5-1	TRBD1	few	TRBJ2-7	CASSVTGGSLEQYF	TGCGCCAGCAGCGTGACAGGGGGCTCTCTCGAGCAGTACTTC
TRBV24-1	-	-	TRBJ1-2	CATSGKSYGYTF	TGTGCCACCAGTGGCAAGAGCTATGGCTACACCTTC
TRBV5-5	-	-	TRBJ1-5	CASSLNFVMNSNQPQHF	TGTGCCAGCAGCTTGAACTTCGTAATGAATAGCAATCAGCCCCAGCATTTT
TRBV6-6	TRBD2	few	TRBJ2-7	CANSWVAGVESEQYF	TGTGCCAACAGTTGGGTAGCGGGGGTAGAAAGCGAGCAGTACTTC
TRBV7-8	-	-	TRBJ2-2	CASSSQSTGELFF	TGTGCCAGCAGCTCTCAGTCCACCGGGGAGCTGTTTTTT
TRBV6-2/TRBV6-3	TRBD2	few	TRBJ2-7	CASSYGGEGSGEQYF	TGTGCCAGCAGTTATGGGGGGGAAGGGTCTGGCGAGCAGTACTTC
TRBV27	-	-	TRBJ2-3	CASSNPDASIGTDTQYF	TGTGCCAGCAGTAACCCCGATGCGAGTATCGGGACAGATACGCAGTATTTT
TRBV5-1	TRBD1	-	TRBJ2-3	CASSPPGQASTDTQYF	TGCGCCAGCAGTCCACCCGGACAGGCTAGCACAGATACGCAGTATTTT
TRBV2	TRBD2	few	TRBJ2-1	CASSGTFPSGSEQFF	TGTGCCAGCAGTGGAACCTTTCCTAGCGGGAGTGAGCAGTTCTTC
TRBV2	TRBD2	many	TRBJ2-7	CACQLAWSYEQYF	TGTGCCTGCCAACTAGCGTGGTCCTACGAGCAGTACTTC
TRBV20-1	TRBD2	-	TRBJ2-3	CSAVAGGPRDTQYF	TGCAGTGCTGTCGCGGGGGGGCCACGAGATACGCAGTATTTT
TRBV5-1	-	-	TRBJ2-1	CASSLEAVYFYNEQFF	TGCGCCAGCAGCTTGGAGGCGGTCTATTTTTACAATGAGCAGTTCTTC
TRBV4-1	-	-	TRBJ2-5	CAGSRLPAYQETQYF	TGCGCCGGCAGCCGACTACCGGCGTACCAGGAGACCCAGTACTTC
TRBV28	-	-	TRBJ1-2	CASSPGPSRGYTF	TGTGCCAGCAGCCCTGGGCCATCAAGGGGCTACACCTTC
TRBV9	TRBD1	few	TRBJ1-1	CASSVSGGVRNTEAFF	TGTGCCAGCAGCGTATCAGGGGGAGTTCGGAACACTGAAGCTTTCTTT
TRBV6-5	TRBD1	-	TRBJ1-2	CASSYPGQGAGYTF	TGTGCCAGCAGTTACCCGGGACAGGGGGCTGGCTACACCTTC
TRBV6-2/TRBV6-3	TRBD1	few	TRBJ1-2	CASTRTGNDGYTF	TGTGCCAGCACTCGGACAGGGAACGATGGCTACACCTTC
TRBV30	-	-	TRBJ1-5	CAWGFSNQPQHF	TGTGCCTGGGGTTTTAGCAATCAGCCCCAGCATTTT
TRBV5-1	-	-	TRBJ2-7	CAGSPGGSAYEQYF	TGCGCCGGCAGCCCCGGGGGATCAGCCTACGAGCAGTACTTC
TRBV12-3/TRBV12-4	TRBD2	few	TRBJ2-1	CASSPGTSLNEQFF	TGTGCCAGCAGTCCCGGGACTAGCCTAAATGAGCAGTTCTTC
TRBV12-3/TRBV12-4	-	few	TRBJ2-3	CASSFTGEYTDTQYF	TGTGCCAGCAGTTTCACGGGGGAGTACACAGATACGCAGTATTTT
TRBV27	-	few	TRBJ2-3	CASSPSIDWESQYF	TGTGCCAGCAGTCCTAGCATCGACTGGGAGTCACAGTATTTT
TRBV4-1	TRBD2	-	TRBJ2-3	CASSPGDAGGLDTQYF	TGCGCCAGCAGCCCGGGCGACGCGGGGGGGTTAGATACGCAGTATTTT
TRBV7-2	-	many	TRBJ2-3	CASSTTSNTQYF	TGTGCCAGCAGCACCACTTCGAATACGCAGTATTTT
TRBV15	TRBD2	few	TRBJ2-7	CATSRGTGGEYEQYF	TGTGCCACCAGCAGAGGGACCGGGGGGGAGTACGAGCAGTACTTC
TRBV6-2/TRBV6-3	TRBD2	few	TRBJ2-1	CASSYGRLAGLLSNEQFF	TGTGCCAGCAGTTATGGTCGACTAGCGGGACTTTTATCCAATGAGCAGTTCTTC
TRBV4-1	TRBD2	many	TRBJ2-5	CASSQDRGGGETQYF	TGCGCCAGCAGCCAAGATCGGGGGGGAGGGGAGACCCAGTACTTC
TRBV4-2	TRBD1	-	TRBJ1-2	CTSSRTGEVYGYTF	TGTACCAGCAGCCGGACAGGGGAGGTCTATGGCTACACCTTC
TRBV2	TRBD1	-	TRBJ1-4	CAGARDRKKNEKLFF	TGTGCCGGCGCCCGGGACAGGAAAAAGAATGAAAAACTGTTTTTT
TRBV2	-	-	TRBJ2-1	CASSEVISRGWIYNEQFF	TGTGCCAGCAGTGAAGTTATATCCCGGGGATGGATCTACAATGAGCAGTTCTTC
TRBV5-1	-	-	TRBJ2-3	CASSLEASTTDTQYF	TGCGCCAGCAGCTTGGAGGCCTCAACCACAGATACGCAGTATTTT
TRBV4-1	TRBD1	few	TRBJ1-5	CASSQEQGASQPQHF	TGCGCCAGCAGCCAAGAACAGGGGGCCAGTCAGCCCCAGCATTTT
TRBV28	TRBD2	many	TRBJ2-3	CASSPLAGVRIRADTQYF	TGTGCCAGCAGTCCCCTAGCGGGAGTTCGTATTAGGGCAGATACGCAGTATTTT
TRBV4-2	-	few	TRBJ1-6	CASSQVKGHSSPFHF	TGTGCCAGCAGCCAAGTTAAGGGACATAGTTCACCCTTCCACTTT
TRBV6-5	-	few	TRBJ2-7	CASTQSGGTEQYF	TGTGCCAGCACCCAGTCGGGGGGCACCGAGCAGTACTTC
TRBV20-1	TRBD2	few	TRBJ2-7	CSARGTSGALSRGEQYF	TGCAGTGCTAGAGGGACTAGCGGAGCCCTCTCACGGGGCGAGCAGTACTTC
TRBV27	-	-	TRBJ2-5	CASSPTLQVTQYF	TGTGCCAGCTCTCCCACACTCCAGGTGACCCAGTACTTC
TRBV20-1	-	-	TRBJ2-5	CSARDPPTSFETQYF	TGCAGTGCTAGAGATCCCCCGACTAGTTTTGAGACCCAGTACTTC
TRBV12-3/TRBV12-4	-	-	TRBJ2-3	CASSLTPRASTDTQYF	TGTGCCAGCAGTTTAACCCCAAGGGCTAGCACAGATACGCAGTATTTT
TRBV7-3	-	many	TRBJ2-3	CASSLASTDTQYF	TGTGCCAGCAGCTTAGCCAGCACAGATACGCAGTATTTT
TRBV6-6	TRBD1	-	TRBJ2-7	CASSYGQGAVGEQYF	TGTGCCAGCAGTTACGGACAGGGGGCTGTGGGCGAGCAGTACTTC
TRBV4-2	-	-	TRBJ2-2	CASSHRDPFTGELFF	TGTGCCAGCAGCCATCGGGACCCTTTCACCGGGGAGCTGTTTTTT
TRBV27	-	-	TRBJ1-2	CASRLDGLNYGYTF	TGTGCCAGCAGGTTGGATGGTCTGAACTATGGCTACACCTTT
TRBV29-1	-	-	TRBJ2-5	CSVDSLEETQYF	TGCAGCGTTGACTCGTTGGAAGAGACCCAGTACTTC
TRBV3-1	TRBD1	-	TRBJ1-1	CASSQWGQGAEAFF	TGTGCCAGCAGCCAATGGGGACAGGGGGCTGAAGCTTTCTTT
TRBV6-5	-	-	TRBJ2-6	CASSYGGSNSGANVLTF	TGTGCCAGCAGTTATGGGGGATCCAACTCTGGGGCCAACGTCCTGACTTTC
TRBV10-3	-	many	TRBJ2-3	CAISEESGTDTQYF	TGTGCCATCAGTGAGGAGAGCGGCACAGATACGCAGTATTTT
TRBV4-1	TRBD2	-	TRBJ2-1	CASSQDIAGGQYGEQFF	TGCGCCAGCAGCCAAGATATAGCGGGGGGGCAATATGGTGAGCAGTTCTTC
TRBV27	-	few	TRBJ1-1	CASSLGVGNTEAFF	TGTGCCAGCAGTTTAGGGGTAGGGAACACTGAAGCTTTCTTT
TRBV29-1	-	few	TRBJ1-2	CSVEVTTTVHYGYTF	TGCAGCGTTGAAGTCACGACGACAGTCCATTATGGCTACACCTTC
TRBV28	-	few	TRBJ2-1	CASSYAPGAANEQFF	TGTGCCAGCAGTTATGCACCAGGGGCGGCAAATGAGCAGTTCTTC
TRBV2	-	-	TRBJ2-1	CASSEAYLGEQFF	TGTGCCAGCAGTGAAGCGTATCTCGGTGAGCAGTTCTTC
TRBV7-3	-	few	TRBJ2-1	CASSSGPAEVFF	TGTGCCAGCAGCTCGGGGCCAGCTGAGGTGTTCTTC
TRBV5-6	TRBD1	-	TRBJ2-1	CASSLLQGDGNEQFF	TGTGCCAGCAGCTTGTTACAGGGGGACGGAAATGAGCAGTTCTTC
TRBV5-1	-	few	TRBJ2-2	CASSLKDTGELFF	TGCGCCAGCAGCTTGAAAGACACCGGGGAGCTGTTTTTT